The 24 T cell receptor beta chains reported below all come from one sample, sequenced in a study of CD8 T cells in ankylosing spondylitis. TCRdb analysed the 5' RACE reads with MiXCR anew, one entry per CDR3 protein. The table has a few hundred thousand distinct CDR3 sequences, 6% to 8.5% seen once. Which antigens these TCRs recognize remains unknown. Study-level findings and limits: Ankylosing spondylitis blood appeared to be characterized by a TCR beta motif of several highly homologous variants.

The specimen was blood, either unsorted or a sorted T cell fraction (not recorded which). Receptor source: a male donor with ankylosing spondylitis.

In this sample, this clonotype turned up a few times. V usage is TRBV21-1 and J usage is TRBJ2-7; the table's D gene call, TRBD1, was not cross checked with the DNA. TRBV21-1 is an annotated pseudogene. This CDR3 contains 15 residues. The chain's CDR3 is CASSPKGGGAYEQYF. The CDR3 DNA is TGTGCCAGCAGCCCAAAGGGCGGGGGCGCCTACGAGCAGTACTTC.

Comments on this clonotype: One end of the junction does not line up with germline, which may come from a read error. The V and J genes are TRBV27 and TRBJ2-1, with D tentatively TRBD2 (5 bases). This CDR3 has 14 residues. The germline V gene encodes CDR1 MNHEY and CDR2 SMNVEV (reference sequence). The CDR3 loop reads CASSDRGGYNEKFF. The CDR3 coding sequence is TGTGCCAGCAGTGATCGCGGAGGCTACAATGAGAAGTTCTTC.

The CDR3: CAWRGYGYTF. CDR3 sequence (DNA): TGTGCCTGGAGAGGCTATGGCTACACCTTC. The rearrangement uses TRBV30 and TRBJ1-2; D is uncertain. The V end lost 3 bases, the J end lost 4 bases, and 3 bases lay between the germline ends. The length of the CDR3 is 10 residues. In germline, CDR1 is GTSNPN, CDR2 SVGIG (reference sequence).

V and J are TRBV28 and TRBJ2-7, with 9 positions matching TRBD2. Germline CDR1 reads MDHEN; CDR2 reads SYDVKM. There are 18 residues in the CDR3. Trimming at V came to 6 bases and at J to 2 bases, leaving 17 bases not matched to a gene. DNA of the CDR3: TGTGCCAGCAGCTCAAGAGTCATGGTAGCGGGGGTGACCTACGAGCAGTACTTC. Translation gives CASSSRVMVAGVTYEQYF.

The chain links TRBV9 to TRBJ2-7; 8 bases line up with TRBD2. The CDR3 sequence is 14 residues long. Germline V gives CDR1 SGDLS, CDR2 YYNGEE. The V gene end was trimmed by 0 bases and the J gene end by 7 bases; junction bases not matched to a gene: 6. The CDR3 region is CASSVAGGRGEQYF. As DNA, the CDR3 is TGTGCCAGCAGCGTAGCGGGGGGGAGAGGGGAGCAGTACTTC.

There are many counts of this clonotype. The J gene is TRBJ2-5, the V gene TRBV11-2, with 13 bases fitting TRBD2. This CDR3 comprises 19 residues. Germline CDR1 is SGHAT and CDR2 is FQNNGV. Trimming cost V 5 bases and J 3 bases; bases outside gene matches: 15. The CDR3: CASSPPYPRLAGGEETQYF. For the CDR3, the DNA is TGTGCCAGCAGCCCCCCCTACCCTCGACTAGCGGGAGGAGAAGAGACCCAGTACTTC.

The rearrangement links TRBV27 to TRBJ2-7; TRBD1 agrees at 10 bases. From germline, CDR1 is MNHEY and CDR2 SMNVEV (reference sequence). The CDR3 runs 16 residues. V shed 0 bases, J shed 6 bases, and the junction held 8 bases outside the gene matches. In nucleotides, the CDR3 is TGTGCCAGCAGTTTATCTACCGGGACAGGGGTTCGCGAGCAGTACTTC. Translation gives CASSLSTGTGVREQYF.

The V and J genes are TRBV4-3 and TRBJ2-4, with D possibly being TRBD1 (5 bases). V was cut by 3 bases and J by 9 bases, with 9 bases left in between. This CDR3 is built from 12 residues. Germline V CDR1 and CDR2: LGHNA, YSLEER. DNA of the CDR3: TGCGCCAGCAGCCAGTCCCAGGGCATTCAGTACTTC. Its protein is CASSQSQGIQYF.

Ten or more counts support this clonotype. J is TRBJ2-7 and V is TRBV5-1, with D maybe TRBD2 (7 bases). The CDR3 spans 14 residues. Looked up from germline, CDR1 is SGHRS and CDR2 is YFSETQ. Trimming removed 6 bases at V and 5 bases at J, with 18 bases between. CDR3: CASKRDNPGDEQYF. The CDR3 DNA follows: TGCGCCAGCAAGCGGGACAACCCCGGGGACGAGCAGTACTTC.

This clonotype was seen many times. Written as DNA, the CDR3 is TGTGCCAGCAGCCACCCGGGACTTAGTTACGAGCAGTACTTC. Protein product: CASSHPGLSYEQYF. The chain is built from TRBV5-5 and TRBJ2-7; possible D gene TRBD2, 6 bases. The CDR3 consists of 14 residues. The V gene's germline CDR1 is SGHKS and CDR2 YYEKEE (reference sequence). The V and J ends lost 4 bases and 4 bases respectively, with 15 bases between them.

This clonotype was recorded many times. The genes are TRBV3-1 and TRBJ2-3, with 12 bases identical to TRBD2. Trimming removed 4 bases from V and 4 bases from J; junction bases left unmatched: 3. Germline CDR1 LGHDT, CDR2 YNNKEL (reference sequence). CDR3 length: 15 residues. The CDR3 nucleotides are TGTGCCAGCAGCCCTAGCGGGAGGGCCTCAGATACGCAGTATTTT. It encodes CASSPSGRASDTQYF.

This chain joins TRBV30 and TRBJ2-2; TRBD2 aligns across 9 bases. J was trimmed by 5 bases and V by 2 bases; bases with no gene match: 3. Germline lookup yields CDR1 GTSNPN and CDR2 SVGIG (reference sequence). The CDR3 spans 14 residues. The CDR3: CAWSPSGTTGELFF. CDR3 bases: TGTGCCTGGAGTCCTAGCGGGACTACCGGGGAGCTGTTTTTT.

This rearrangement joins TRBV4-2 to TRBJ2-5, with 12 bases fitting TRBD2. From germline, CDR1 is LGHNA and CDR2 YNFKEQ. The trim removed 3 bases at V and 5 bases at J, leaving 16 bases unmatched. This CDR3 has 19 residues. CDR3 region: CASSHLGASGRAFYETQYF. In nucleotides, the CDR3 is TGTGCCAGCAGCCACCTGGGGGCTAGCGGGAGGGCCTTCTATGAGACCCAGTACTTC.

This clonotype was found many times. The chain uses TRBV12-3 or TRBV12-4 and TRBJ1-1, with 7 bases matching TRBD1. This CDR3 region has 14 residues. Trimming removed 6 bases from V and 9 bases from J; junction bases left unmatched: 13. The CDR3 sequence: CASRALGTDFKAFF. The CDR3 nucleotides read TGTGCCAGCAGAGCTCTTGGGACAGACTTTAAAGCTTTCTTT.

The chain combines TRBV19 with TRBJ2-1; the match to TRBD2 covers 8 bases. With 1 base clipped from V and 7 bases from J, the junction kept 6 bases outside the gene matches. CDR1 LNHDA and CDR2 SQIVND come from the germline V gene (reference sequence). CDR3 size: 15 residues. Written as DNA, the CDR3 is TGTGCCAGTAGTATAGGAAGCGGGGGAAGGAATGAGCAGTTCTTC. Translated, it gives CASSIGSGGRNEQFF.

The DNA of the CDR3 is TGTGCCAGCTCACCAACGGATTTCCTTCTCTCTAACTATGGCTACACCTTC. Translating it yields CASSPTDFLLSNYGYTF. The rearrangement joins TRBV18 to TRBJ1-2; the D is unclear. The length of the CDR3 is 17 residues. V lost 2 bases and J 0 bases, leaving 16 bases between the germline ends. Germline V gene lookup returns CDR1 KGHSH and CDR2 LQKENI.

This clonotype was seen more than once but under ten times. V and J are TRBV24-1 and TRBJ2-7, with a tentative D call TRBD2 (5 bases). Trimming pared 2 bases from V and 5 bases from J, leaving 15 bases between. Germline CDR1 reads KGHDR; CDR2 reads SFDVKD. The CDR3 extends over 15 amino acids. The CDR3 here is CATSDSRGSWNEQYF. CDR3 nucleotides: TGTGCCACCAGTGATTCCCGGGGAAGTTGGAACGAGCAGTACTTC.

This clonotype was observed many times. V and J are TRBV20-1 and TRBJ1-5, with a possible D match to TRBD1 (5 bases). V gave up 0 bases and J gave up 5 bases, with 20 bases separating them. CDR3 length equals 17 residues. The germline CDR1 and CDR2 sequences are DFQATT and SNEGSKA (reference sequence). The CDR3 spells CSARDRESQGLDQPQHF. The DNA for the CDR3 is TGCAGTGCTAGAGATCGCGAGAGCCAGGGCCTGGATCAGCCCCAGCATTTT.

This clonotype was counted many times. The chain employs TRBV6-2 or TRBV6-3 and TRBJ2-1; tentatively, D is TRBD2 (5 bases). CDR3 length: 13 amino acids. Looked up from germline, CDR1 is MNHEY and CDR2 is SVGEGT. V was pared by 2 bases and J by 10 bases, with 12 bases between. The CDR3 DNA is TGTGCCAGCAGTTACCCAGATCCGGGGGAGCAGTTCTTC. This gives the protein CASSYPDPGEQFF.

This clonotype was detected ten times or more. The chain carries TRBV5-6 and TRBJ2-5, with D unresolved. The V end was cut by 2 bases, the J end by 1 base, with 6 bases between. CDR1 SGHDT and CDR2 YYEEEE come from the germline V gene. This CDR3 region has 13 residues. CDR3 nucleotides: TGTGCCAGCAGCTTCTGGACCCAAGAGACCCAGTACTTC. Encoded protein: CASSFWTQETQYF.

This clonotype has just a few counts. The J gene is TRBJ2-7, the V gene TRBV7-2; TRBD1 agrees at 10 bases. Germline loops: CDR1 SGHTA, CDR2 FQGNSA. This CDR3 comprises 15 residues. J lost 4 bases, V lost 4 bases, and 7 bases had no gene match. CDR3 nucleotides: TGTGCCAGCAGCTCTTGGGGACAGGGGTGGTACGAGCAGTACTTC. The encoded protein is CASSSWGQGWYEQYF.

The chain recombines TRBV12-5 with TRBJ1-2; D perhaps matches TRBD1 (6 bases). The CDR3 is 15 residues long. Germline-derived CDR1 and CDR2 are LGHNT and FRNRAP. Between the trimmed V and J ends, which lost 3 bases and 8 bases, there was a span of 19 bases. The CDR3 protein is CASGFGIGGADGYTF. Here the CDR3 DNA reads TGTGCTAGTGGTTTCGGGATCGGGGGCGCGGACGGCTACACCTTC.

This clonotype was recorded at least ten times. This chain connects TRBV28 to TRBJ2-5; unclear D gene. Trimming took 5 bases from V and 5 from J, leaving 6 bases between them. CDR3 size: 11 residues. CDR1 and CDR2 (germline): MDHEN, SYDVKM. CDR3 amino acids: CASSPFETQYF. The CDR3 DNA follows: TGTGCCAGCAGTCCGTTCGAGACCCAGTACTTC.

This clonotype was seen more than once but under ten times. J is TRBJ2-7 and V is TRBV12-3 or TRBV12-4; D gene unclear. The CDR3 loop spans 14 amino acids. V was cut by 3 bases and J by 4 bases, with 13 bases left in between. CDR3 DNA: TGTGCCAGCAGTTTCCAGGCCTGGGCTTACGAGCAGTACTTC. The encoded protein is CASSFQAWAYEQYF.